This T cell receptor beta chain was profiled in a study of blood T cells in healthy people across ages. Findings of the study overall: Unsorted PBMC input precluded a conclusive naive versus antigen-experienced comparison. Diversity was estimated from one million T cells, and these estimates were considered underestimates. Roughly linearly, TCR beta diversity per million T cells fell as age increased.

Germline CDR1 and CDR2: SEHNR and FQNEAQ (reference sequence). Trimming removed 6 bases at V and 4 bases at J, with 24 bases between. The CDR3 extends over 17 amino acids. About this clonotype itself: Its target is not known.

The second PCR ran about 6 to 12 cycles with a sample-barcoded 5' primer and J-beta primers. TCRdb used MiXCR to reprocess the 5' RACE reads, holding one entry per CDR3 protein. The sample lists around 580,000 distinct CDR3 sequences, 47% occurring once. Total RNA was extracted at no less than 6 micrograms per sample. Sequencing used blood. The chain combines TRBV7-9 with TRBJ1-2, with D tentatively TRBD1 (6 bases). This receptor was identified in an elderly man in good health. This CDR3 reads CASSPTGMGGLTYGYTF. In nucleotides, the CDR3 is TGTGCCAGCAGTCCAACAGGGATGGGTGGCTTAACCTATGGCTACACCTTC.